The 7 T cell receptor beta chains given below trace back to one sample, sequenced in a study of blood T cell repertoires in COVID-19. Produced via immunoSEQ multiplex PCR; TCRdb's table is partial and in-frame only. Of nearly 350,000 clones listed, under 95% are singletons. The source material was peripheral blood. Every receptor here comes from a woman aged 18-29 years who had recovered from COVID-19.

The chain employs TRBV27 and TRBJ1-5; 9 bases match TRBD1. The V gene end was trimmed by 8 bases and the J gene end by 2 bases; junction bases not matched to a gene: 16. CDR1 is MNHEY and CDR2 is SMNVEV in the germline V gene (reference sequence). The length of the CDR3 is 18 residues. The CDR3 DNA reads as TGTGCCAGCCGACCCGGGACAGGGTCCCGCTGGGGCAATCAGCCCCAGCATTTT. Protein: CASRPGTGSRWGNQPQHF.

CDR3 bases: TGCAGCGTGCGACAGGGGAGCTCTGGAAACACCATATATTTT. Protein sequence: CSVRQGSSGNTIYF. The chain links TRBV29-1 to TRBJ1-3, with TRBD1 matching 8 bases. This CDR3 is 14 amino acids long. With V trimmed by 6 bases and J by 0 bases, 4 bases remained unmatched. Germline V gives CDR1 SQVTM, CDR2 ANQGSEA.

The V and J genes are TRBV24-1 and TRBJ2-7; 11 bases map to TRBD2. From germline, CDR1 is KGHDR and CDR2 SFDVKD. The V segment lost 6 bases and the J segment 3 bases; nucleotides outside the gene matches: 6. This CDR3 is 15 amino acids long. DNA of the CDR3: TGTGCCACCAGTTGCGGACTAGCGGGTTTCTACGAGCAGTACGTC. This sequence encodes CATSCGLAGFYEQYV.

The rearrangement joins TRBV11-3 to TRBJ1-6; D is ambiguous. Germline CDR1 SGHNT, CDR2 YENEEA. This CDR3 spans 13 amino acids. V dropped 5 bases and J dropped 6 bases, with 8 bases sitting between them. In DNA, the CDR3 is TGTGCCAGCAGCCGAACTCGTAATTCACCCCTCCACTTT. Translation gives CASSRTRNSPLHF.

The chain joins TRBV12-3 or TRBV12-4 to TRBJ1-6; TRBD1 might be the D (5 bases). Trimming cost V 2 bases and J 7 bases, with 6 bases left between them. This CDR3 region has 13 residues. Here the CDR3 DNA reads TGTGCCAGCAGTTTACGGGGGAATTCACCCCTCCACTTT. Amino acids: CASSLRGNSPLHF.

In nucleotides, the CDR3 is TGCGCCAGCAGCCAAGCCACGACAGGGCCTAATGAAAAACTGTTTTTT. Translating it yields CASSQATTGPNEKLFF. The rearrangement links TRBV4-1 to TRBJ1-4, with 7 nucleotides matching TRBD1. The length of the CDR3 is 16 residues. The V gene end was trimmed by 1 base and the J gene end by 3 bases; junction bases not matched to a gene: 5. Germline lookup yields CDR1 MGHRA and CDR2 YSYEKL.

This chain joins TRBV4-1 and TRBJ2-3, with TRBD2 identical over 9 bases. Trimming took 2 bases from V and 2 from J; bases not matched to a gene: 8. Germline assignment: CDR1 MGHRA and CDR2 YSYEKL. The CDR3 extends over 17 amino acids. The CDR3 region has the DNA TGCGCCAGCAGCCAACCGACTAGCGGCACCTTCACAGATACGCAGTATTTT. It specifies CASSQPTSGTFTDTQYF.